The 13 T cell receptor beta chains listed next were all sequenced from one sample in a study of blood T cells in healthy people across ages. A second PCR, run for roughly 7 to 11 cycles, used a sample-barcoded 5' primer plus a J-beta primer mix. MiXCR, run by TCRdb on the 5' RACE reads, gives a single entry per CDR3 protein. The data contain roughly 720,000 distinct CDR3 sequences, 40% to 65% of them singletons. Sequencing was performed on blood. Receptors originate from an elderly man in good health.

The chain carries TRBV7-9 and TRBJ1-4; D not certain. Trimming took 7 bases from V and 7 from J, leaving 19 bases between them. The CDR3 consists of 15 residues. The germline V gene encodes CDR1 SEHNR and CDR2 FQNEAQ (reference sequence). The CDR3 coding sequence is TGTGCCAGCACCGGCCCGGGGAGGGTGGGTGAAAAACTGTTTTTT. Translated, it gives CASTGPGRVGEKLFF.

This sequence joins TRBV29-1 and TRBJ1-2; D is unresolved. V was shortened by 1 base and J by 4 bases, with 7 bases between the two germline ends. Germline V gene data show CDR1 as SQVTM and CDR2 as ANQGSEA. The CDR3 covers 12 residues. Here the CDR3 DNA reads TGCAGCGTTGAAGCGGACGGCTATGGCTACACCTTC. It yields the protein CSVEADGYGYTF. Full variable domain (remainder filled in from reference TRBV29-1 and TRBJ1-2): SAVISQKPSRDICQRGTSLTIQCQVDSQVTMMFWYRQQPGQSLTLIATANQGSEATYESGFVIDKFPISRPNLTFSTLTVSNMSPEDSSIYLCSVEADGYGYTFGSGTRLTVV.

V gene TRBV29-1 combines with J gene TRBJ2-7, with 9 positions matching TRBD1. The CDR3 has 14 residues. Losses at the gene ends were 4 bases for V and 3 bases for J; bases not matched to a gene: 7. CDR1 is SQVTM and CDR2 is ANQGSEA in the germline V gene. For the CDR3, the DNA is TGCAGCGTTGCAGGGGGGGACAGGGTCTACGAGCAGTACTTC. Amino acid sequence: CSVAGGDRVYEQYF.

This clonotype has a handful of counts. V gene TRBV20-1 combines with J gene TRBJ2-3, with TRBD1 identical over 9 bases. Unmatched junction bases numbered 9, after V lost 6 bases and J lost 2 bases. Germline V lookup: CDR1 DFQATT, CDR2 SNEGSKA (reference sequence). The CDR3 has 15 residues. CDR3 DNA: TGCAGTGCCCTCCGGGACAGGGCCCTCACAGATACGCAGTATTTT. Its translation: CSALRDRALTDTQYF.

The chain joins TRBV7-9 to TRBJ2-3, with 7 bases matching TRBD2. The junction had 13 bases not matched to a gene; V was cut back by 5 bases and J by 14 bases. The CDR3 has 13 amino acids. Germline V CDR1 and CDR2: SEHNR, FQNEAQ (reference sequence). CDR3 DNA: TGTGCCAGCAGCCCGATGACGGGGGGATACGCGTATTTT. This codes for CASSPMTGGYAYF. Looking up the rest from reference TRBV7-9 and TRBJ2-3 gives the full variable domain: DTGVSQNPRHKITKRGQNVTFRCDPISEHNRLYWYRQTLGQGPEFLTYFQNEAQLEKSRLLSDRFSAERPKGSFSTLEIQRTEQGDSAMYLCASSPMTGGYAYFGPGTRLTVL.

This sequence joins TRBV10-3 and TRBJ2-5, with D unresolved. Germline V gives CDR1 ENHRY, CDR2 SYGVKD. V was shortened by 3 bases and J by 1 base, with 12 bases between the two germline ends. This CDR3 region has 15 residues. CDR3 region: CAISDPPRSQETQYF. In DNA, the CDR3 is TGTGCCATCAGTGACCCCCCAAGGTCCCAAGAGACCCAGTACTTC.

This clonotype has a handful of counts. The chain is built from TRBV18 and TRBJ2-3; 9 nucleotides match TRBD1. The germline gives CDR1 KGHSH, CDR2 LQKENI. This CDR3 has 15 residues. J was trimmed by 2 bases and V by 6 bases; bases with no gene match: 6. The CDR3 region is CASSGTGKVTDTQYF. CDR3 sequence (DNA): TGTGCCAGCTCTGGGACAGGGAAGGTCACAGATACGCAGTATTTT.

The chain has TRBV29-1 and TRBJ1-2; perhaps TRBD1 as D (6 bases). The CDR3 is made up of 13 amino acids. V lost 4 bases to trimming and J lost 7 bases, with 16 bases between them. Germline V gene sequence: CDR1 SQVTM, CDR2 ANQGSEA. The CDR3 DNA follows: TGCAGCGTTGTTAGGACAGAGCTTGGTGGCTACACCTTC. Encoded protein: CSVVRTELGGYTF.

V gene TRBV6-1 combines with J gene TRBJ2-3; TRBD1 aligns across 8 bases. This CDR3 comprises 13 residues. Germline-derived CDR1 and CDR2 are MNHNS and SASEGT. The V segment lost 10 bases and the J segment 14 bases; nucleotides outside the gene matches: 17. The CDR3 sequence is CATRDRYYRYAYF. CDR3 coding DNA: TGTGCCACCAGGGACAGGTATTACAGATACGCGTATTTT.

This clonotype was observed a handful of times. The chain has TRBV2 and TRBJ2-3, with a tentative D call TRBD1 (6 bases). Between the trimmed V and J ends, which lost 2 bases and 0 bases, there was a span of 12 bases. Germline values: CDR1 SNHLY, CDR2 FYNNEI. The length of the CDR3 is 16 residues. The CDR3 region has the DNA TGTGCCAGCAGTGAATGGGGGCCGACCAGCACAGATACGCAGTATTTT. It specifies CASSEWGPTSTDTQYF.

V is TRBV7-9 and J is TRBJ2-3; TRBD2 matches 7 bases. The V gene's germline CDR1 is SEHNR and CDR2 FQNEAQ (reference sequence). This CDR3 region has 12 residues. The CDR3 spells CAAGGSTDTQYF. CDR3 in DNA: TGTGCGGCCGGCGGGAGTACAGATACGCAGTATTTT.

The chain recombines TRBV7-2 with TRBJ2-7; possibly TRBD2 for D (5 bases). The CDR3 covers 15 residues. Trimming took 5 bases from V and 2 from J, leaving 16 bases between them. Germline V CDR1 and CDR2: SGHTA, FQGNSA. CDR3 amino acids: CASSVLGGSAYEQYF. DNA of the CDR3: TGTGCCAGCAGCGTCCTCGGCGGGTCCGCCTACGAGCAGTACTTC.

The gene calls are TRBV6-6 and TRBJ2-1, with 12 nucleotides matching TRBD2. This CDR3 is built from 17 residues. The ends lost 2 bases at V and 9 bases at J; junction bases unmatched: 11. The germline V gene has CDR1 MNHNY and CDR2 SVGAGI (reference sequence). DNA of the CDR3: TGTGCCAGCAGTTACCACTCGACTAGCGGGAGTGGGGGTGAGCAGTTCTTC. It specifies CASSYHSTSGSGGEQFF.